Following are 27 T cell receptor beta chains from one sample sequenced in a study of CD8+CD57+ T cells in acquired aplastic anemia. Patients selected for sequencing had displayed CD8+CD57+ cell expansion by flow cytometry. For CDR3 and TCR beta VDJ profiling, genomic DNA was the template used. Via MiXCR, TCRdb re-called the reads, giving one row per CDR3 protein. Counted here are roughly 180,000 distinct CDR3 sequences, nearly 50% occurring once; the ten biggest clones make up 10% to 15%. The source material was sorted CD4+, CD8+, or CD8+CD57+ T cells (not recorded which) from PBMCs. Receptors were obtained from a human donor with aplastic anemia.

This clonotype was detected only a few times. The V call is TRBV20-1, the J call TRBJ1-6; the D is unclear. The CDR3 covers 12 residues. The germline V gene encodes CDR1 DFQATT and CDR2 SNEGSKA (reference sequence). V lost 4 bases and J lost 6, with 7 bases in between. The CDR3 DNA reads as TGCAGTGCTAAGAAGTCTAATTCACCCCTCCACTTT. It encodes CSAKKSNSPLHF.

In DNA, the CDR3 is TGTGCCAGCAGCCCCATGGCGGGAGAGACCCAGTACTTC. Its translation is CASSPMAGETQYF. The V and J genes are TRBV7-2 and TRBJ2-5; D is perhaps TRBD2 (5 bases). Between the trimmed V and J ends, which lost 5 bases and 4 bases, there was a span of 11 bases. The CDR3 has 13 amino acids. Germline lookup yields CDR1 SGHTA and CDR2 FQGNSA.

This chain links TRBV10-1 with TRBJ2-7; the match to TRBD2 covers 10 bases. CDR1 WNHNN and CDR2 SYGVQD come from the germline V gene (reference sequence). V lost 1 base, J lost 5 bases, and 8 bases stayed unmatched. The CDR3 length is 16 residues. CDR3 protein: CASSEWGLASGNEQYF. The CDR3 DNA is TGCGCCAGCAGTGAGTGGGGACTAGCGAGCGGGAACGAGCAGTACTTC.

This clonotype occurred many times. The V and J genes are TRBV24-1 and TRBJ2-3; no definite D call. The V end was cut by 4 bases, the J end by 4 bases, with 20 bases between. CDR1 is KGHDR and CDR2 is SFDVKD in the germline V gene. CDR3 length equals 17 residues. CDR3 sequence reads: CATSETRSPSGADTQYF. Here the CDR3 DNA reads TGTGCCACCAGTGAGACGAGGTCCCCCTCAGGAGCAGATACGCAGTATTTT.

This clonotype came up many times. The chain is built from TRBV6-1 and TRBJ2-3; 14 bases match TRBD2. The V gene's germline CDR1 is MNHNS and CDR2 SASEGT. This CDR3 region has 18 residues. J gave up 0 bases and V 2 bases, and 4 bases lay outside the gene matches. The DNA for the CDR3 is TGTGCCAGCAGTGAATGGACTAGCGGGGGGATTAGCACAGATACGCAGTATTTT. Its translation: CASSEWTSGGISTDTQYF.

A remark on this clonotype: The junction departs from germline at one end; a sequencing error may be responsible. The CDR3, as DNA: TGTGCCAGCGGTGACGCCGGACACCCTGAAGCTTTCTTT. It yields the protein CASGDAGHPEAFF. The chain is built from TRBV25-1 and TRBJ1-1, with a weak D call TRBD1 (5 bases). There are 13 residues in the CDR3. From germline, CDR1 is MGHDK and CDR2 SYGVNS.

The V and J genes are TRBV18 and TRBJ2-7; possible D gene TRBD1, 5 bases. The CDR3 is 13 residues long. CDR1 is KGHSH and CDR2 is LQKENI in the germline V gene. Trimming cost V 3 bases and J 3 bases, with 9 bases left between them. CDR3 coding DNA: TGTGCCAGCTCACCGGGGCCATGCTACGAGCAGTACTTC. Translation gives CASSPGPCYEQYF.

Here the CDR3 reads CAWEEDLSTGELFF. CDR3 sequence (DNA): TGTGCCTGGGAGGAGGATCTGAGCACCGGGGAGCTGTTTTTT. The rearrangement links TRBV30 to TRBJ2-2; a possible D gene is TRBD2 (5 bases). CDR1 is GTSNPN, CDR2 SVGIG, per germline (reference sequence). The CDR3 has 14 residues. The ends were cut back, 5 bases at V and 4 bases at J, with 14 bases in the middle.

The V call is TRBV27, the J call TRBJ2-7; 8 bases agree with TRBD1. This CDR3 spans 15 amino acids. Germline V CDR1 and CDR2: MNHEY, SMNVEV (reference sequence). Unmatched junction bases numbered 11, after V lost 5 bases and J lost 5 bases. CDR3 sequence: CASSHHRGARDEQYF. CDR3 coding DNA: TGTGCCAGCAGTCACCACAGGGGGGCCAGGGACGAGCAGTACTTC.

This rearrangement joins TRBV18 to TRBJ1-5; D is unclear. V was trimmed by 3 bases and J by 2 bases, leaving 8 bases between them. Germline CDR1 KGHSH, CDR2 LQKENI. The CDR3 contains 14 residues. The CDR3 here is CASSPDSGNQPQHF. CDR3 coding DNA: TGTGCCAGCTCACCCGACTCCGGCAATCAGCCCCAGCATTTT.

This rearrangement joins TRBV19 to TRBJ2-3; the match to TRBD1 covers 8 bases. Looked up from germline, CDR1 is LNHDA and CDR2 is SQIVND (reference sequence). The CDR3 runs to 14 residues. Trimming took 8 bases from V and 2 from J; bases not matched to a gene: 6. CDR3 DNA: TGTGCCAGTCCGACAGGGGCCTTCACAGATACGCAGTATTTT. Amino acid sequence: CASPTGAFTDTQYF.

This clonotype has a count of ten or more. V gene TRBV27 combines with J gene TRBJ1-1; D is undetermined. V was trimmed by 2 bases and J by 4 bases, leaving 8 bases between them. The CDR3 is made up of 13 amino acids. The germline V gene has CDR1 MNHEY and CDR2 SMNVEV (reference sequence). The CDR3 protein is CASSLGVGTEAFF. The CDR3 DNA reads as TGTGCCAGCAGTTTAGGCGTGGGCACTGAAGCTTTCTTT.

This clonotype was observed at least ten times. The CDR3 reads CASKESGGYEQYF. The CDR3 nucleotides are TGTGCCAGCAAGGAAAGCGGGGGCTACGAGCAGTACTTC. The chain uses TRBV2 and TRBJ2-7, with 8 bases that match TRBD2. J lost 3 bases, V lost 7 bases, and 5 bases had no gene match. CDR1 and CDR2 (germline): SNHLY, FYNNEI. The CDR3 spans 13 residues. The full variable domain, in which reference TRBV2 and TRBJ2-7 provide the parts outside the CDR3, is EPEVTQTPSHQVTQMGQEVILRCVPISNHLYFYWYRQILGQKVEFLVSFYNNEISEKSEIFDDQFSVERPDGSNFTLKIRSTKLEDSAMYFCASKESGGYEQYFGPGTRLTVT.

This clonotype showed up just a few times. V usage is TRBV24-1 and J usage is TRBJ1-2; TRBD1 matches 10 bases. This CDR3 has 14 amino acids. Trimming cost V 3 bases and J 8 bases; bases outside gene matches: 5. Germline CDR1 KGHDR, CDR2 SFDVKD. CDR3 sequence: CATSDGTGARGYTF. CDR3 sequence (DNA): TGTGCCACCAGTGATGGGACAGGGGCGCGGGGCTACACCTTC.

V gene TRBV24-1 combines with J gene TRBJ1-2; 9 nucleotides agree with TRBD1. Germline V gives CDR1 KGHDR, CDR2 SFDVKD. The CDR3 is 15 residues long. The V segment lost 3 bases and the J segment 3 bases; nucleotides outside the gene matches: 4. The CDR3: CATSDGTGPYYGYTF. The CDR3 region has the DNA TGTGCCACCAGTGATGGGACAGGGCCTTACTATGGCTACACCTTC.

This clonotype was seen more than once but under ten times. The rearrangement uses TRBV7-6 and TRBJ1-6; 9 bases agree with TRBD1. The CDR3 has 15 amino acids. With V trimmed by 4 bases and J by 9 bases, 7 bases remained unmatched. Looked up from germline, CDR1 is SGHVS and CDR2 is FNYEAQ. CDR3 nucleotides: TGTGCCAGCAGCTCTTCTGGGACAGGGACTTCACCCCTCCACTTT. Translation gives CASSSSGTGTSPLHF.

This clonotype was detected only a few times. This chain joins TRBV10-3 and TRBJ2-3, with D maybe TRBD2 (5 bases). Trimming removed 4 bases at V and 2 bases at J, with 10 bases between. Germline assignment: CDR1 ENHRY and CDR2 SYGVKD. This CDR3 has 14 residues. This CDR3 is CAISGAENTDTQYF. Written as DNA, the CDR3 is TGTGCCATCAGTGGAGCGGAGAACACAGATACGCAGTATTTT.

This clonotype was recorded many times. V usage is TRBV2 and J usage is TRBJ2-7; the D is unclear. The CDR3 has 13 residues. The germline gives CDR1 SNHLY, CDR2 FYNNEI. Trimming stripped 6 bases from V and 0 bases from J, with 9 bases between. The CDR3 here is CASSPQSSYEQYF. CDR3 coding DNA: TGTGCCAGCAGCCCTCAGTCCTCCTACGAGCAGTACTTC.

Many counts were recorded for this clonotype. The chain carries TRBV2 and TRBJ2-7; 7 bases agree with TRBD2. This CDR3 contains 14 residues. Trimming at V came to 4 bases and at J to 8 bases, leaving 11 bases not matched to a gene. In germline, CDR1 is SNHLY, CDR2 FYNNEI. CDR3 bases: TGTGCCAGCAGTGGAGGGGCAGGGACTACGAAGCAGTACTTC. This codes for CASSGGAGTTKQYF.

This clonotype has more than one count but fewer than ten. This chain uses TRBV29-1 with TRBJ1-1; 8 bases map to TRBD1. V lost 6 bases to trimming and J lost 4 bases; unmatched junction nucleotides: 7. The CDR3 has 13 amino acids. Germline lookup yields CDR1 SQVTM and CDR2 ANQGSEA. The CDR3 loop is CSVDRASGTEAFF. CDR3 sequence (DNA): TGCAGCGTGGACAGGGCGAGTGGCACTGAAGCTTTCTTT.

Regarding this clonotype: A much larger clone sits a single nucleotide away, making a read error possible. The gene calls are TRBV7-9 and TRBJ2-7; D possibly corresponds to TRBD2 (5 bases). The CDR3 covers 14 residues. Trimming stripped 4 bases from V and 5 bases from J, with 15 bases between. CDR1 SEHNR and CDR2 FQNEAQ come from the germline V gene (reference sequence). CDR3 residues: CASSSAGVRDEQYF. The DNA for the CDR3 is TGTGCCAGCAGCTCCGCCGGGGTTAGGGACGAGCAGTACTTC.

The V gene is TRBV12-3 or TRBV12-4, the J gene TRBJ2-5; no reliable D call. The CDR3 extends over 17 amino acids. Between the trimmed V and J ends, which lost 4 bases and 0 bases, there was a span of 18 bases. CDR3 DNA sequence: TGTGCCAGCAGTTCAGCGACGACGGATTCGTACCAAGAGACCCAGTACTTC. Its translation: CASSSATTDSYQETQYF.

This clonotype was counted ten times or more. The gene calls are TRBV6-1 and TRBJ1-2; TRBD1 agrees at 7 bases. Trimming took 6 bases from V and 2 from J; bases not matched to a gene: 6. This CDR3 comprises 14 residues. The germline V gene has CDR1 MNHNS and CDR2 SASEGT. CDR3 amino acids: CASRAMGQNYGYTF. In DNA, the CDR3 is TGTGCCAGCAGGGCCATGGGACAGAACTATGGCTACACCTTC.

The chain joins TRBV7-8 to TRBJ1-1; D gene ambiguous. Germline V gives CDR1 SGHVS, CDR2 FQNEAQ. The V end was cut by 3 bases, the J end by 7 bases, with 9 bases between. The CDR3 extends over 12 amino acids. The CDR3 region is CASSFGNGEAFF. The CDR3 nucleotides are TGTGCCAGCAGCTTCGGTAACGGTGAAGCTTTCTTT.

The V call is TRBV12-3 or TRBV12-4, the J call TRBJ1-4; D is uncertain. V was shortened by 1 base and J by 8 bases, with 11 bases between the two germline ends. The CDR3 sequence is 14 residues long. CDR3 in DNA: TGTGCCAGCAGTTTAGAGGGCCCGTACGAAAAACTGTTTTTT. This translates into CASSLEGPYEKLFF.

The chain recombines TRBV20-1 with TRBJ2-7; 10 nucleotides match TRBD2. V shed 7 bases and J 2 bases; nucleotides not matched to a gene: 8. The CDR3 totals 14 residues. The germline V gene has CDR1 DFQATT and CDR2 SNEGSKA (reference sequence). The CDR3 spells CSVLSSGSAYEQYF. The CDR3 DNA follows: TGCAGTGTTCTCTCTAGCGGGAGCGCCTACGAGCAGTACTTC.

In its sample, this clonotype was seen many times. CDR3 DNA: TGTGCCAGTAATAGGGGGCGCACGGCGGAGACCCAGTACTTC. This translates into CASNRGRTAETQYF. The genes are TRBV19 and TRBJ2-5; 7 positions agree with TRBD1. The CDR3 has 14 amino acids. With 7 bases clipped from V and 5 bases from J, the junction kept 10 bases outside the gene matches. Germline V gives CDR1 LNHDA, CDR2 SQIVND (reference sequence).